Listed below are T cell receptor beta chains from one sample, sequenced in a study of neoadjuvant anti-PD-1 for oral cavity cancer. Using immunoSEQ multiplex PCR, the repertoire was profiled, and TCRdb retains in-frame clones only, with some absent. Counted here are 25,000 to 40,000 clones, around four fifths occurring once; the ten biggest clones make up around 3.7%. Sequencing was performed on PBMCs, taken after nivolumab (anti-PD-1) treatment. These receptors were obtained from a person between 40 and 80 years old with oral cavity squamous cell carcinoma. The CDR3 runs from the conserved cysteine through the conserved F or W. D genes are given only for firm matches. Some rows have no size entry. The others give once, few or many, or a class for an expanded clone.

j_gene | v_gene | abundance | d_gene | CDR3aa | CDR3nt
TRBJ2-6 | TRBV5-4 | NA | NA | CASSLAWGARIPGANVLTF | TGTGCCAGCAGCCTGGCGTGGGGGGCTCGGATCCCTGGGGCCAACGTCCTGACTTTC
TRBJ1-2 | TRBV6-5 | NA | NA | CASSSLRGANYGYTF | TGTGCCAGCAGTTCCCTTCGTGGAGCTAACTATGGCTACACCTTC
TRBJ2-1 | TRBV9 | NA | TRBD2 | CASSVTPPLAGGVDEQFF | TGTGCCAGCAGCGTAACCCCTCCCCTAGCGGGGGGGGTGGATGAGCAGTTCTTC
TRBJ1-3 | TRBV6-5 | NA | TRBD1 | CASRSTGGIGNTIYF | TGTGCCAGCAGGTCCACAGGGGGCATTGGAAACACCATATATTTT
TRBJ1-2 | TRBV9 | NA | NA | CASSGSGEYGYTF | TGTGCCAGCAGCGGTTCAGGGGAATATGGCTACACCTTC
TRBJ2-7 | TRBV27 | once | TRBD2 | CASSLVGGGREQYF | TGTGCCAGCAGTTTAGTGGGGGGGGGTAGGGAGCAGTACTTC
TRBJ1-1 | TRBV10-2 | NA | NA | CASSEVRWGTEAFF | TGCGCCAGCAGTGAGGTCCGTTGGGGGACTGAAGCTTTCTTT
TRBJ2-3 | TRBV15 | NA | NA | CATSRGGLSLRHTQYF | TGTGCCACCAGCAGAGGGGGACTTTCTCTTAGGCATACGCAGTATTTT
TRBJ1-2 | TRBV7-9 | NA | TRBD1 | CASSFSDRGLYGYTF | TGTGCCAGCAGCTTCTCGGACAGGGGGCTTTATGGCTACACCTTC
TRBJ2-4 | TRBV7-3 | NA | NA | CASSPPGADIQYF | TGTGCCAGCAGCCCACCAGGGGCGGACATTCAGTACTTC
TRBJ2-1 | TRBV6-4 | NA | NA | CASSEQDPSSYNEQFF | TGTGCCAGCAGTGAACAGGACCCGAGCTCCTACAATGAGCAGTTCTTC
TRBJ2-7 | TRBV6-5 | NA | NA | CASGRIYEQYF | TGTGCCAGCGGGCGGATCTACGAGCAGTACTTC
TRBJ1-2 | TRBV4-3 | NA | NA | CASSQGLLAGGYTF | TGCGCCAGCAGCCAAGGTCTACTGGCAGGGGGCTACACCTTC
TRBJ2-3 | TRBV5-6 | NA | TRBD2 | CASSQYPGLVMGTDTQYF | TGTGCCAGCAGCCAATACCCGGGACTAGTCATGGGCACAGATACGCAGTATTTT
TRBJ1-1 | TRBV6-6 | NA | NA | CASRQGPETAEAFF | TGTGCCAGCAGGCAGGGGCCCGAAACAGCTGAAGCTTTCTTT
TRBJ2-3 | TRBV9 | NA | TRBD2 | CASSVQASGGSTDTQYF | TGTGCCAGCAGCGTACAAGCTAGCGGGGGCAGCACAGATACGCAGTATTTT
TRBJ2-2 | TRBV4-1 | NA | NA | CASSQGGQNTGELFF | TGCGCCAGCAGCCAAGGGGGACAGAACACCGGGGAGCTGTTTTTT
TRBJ1-4 | TRBV15 | NA | NA | CATSREVLATNEKLFF | TGTGCCACCAGCAGAGAGGTCCTTGCAACTAATGAAAAACTGTTTTTT
TRBJ2-1 | TRBV4-2 | few | TRBD2 | CASSQETLAGGPNEQFF | TGTGCCAGCAGCCAAGAGACCCTAGCGGGGGGGCCTAATGAGCAGTTCTTC
TRBJ2-7 | TRBV7-6 | NA | TRBD1 | CASSLGTGGSYEQYF | TGTGCCAGCAGCCTCGGGACAGGAGGGTCCTACGAGCAGTACTTC